Each of the 26 T cell receptor beta chains below was sequenced from the same sample in a study of T cell repertoires in cytomegalovirus infection (dated by TCRdb to about 2019). These reads were obtained on an Illumina HiSeq 1500. TCRdb's own reprocessing of the public reads used fastp at Q25 and MiXCR and kept productive beta chains. One record per CDR3 amino acid sequence lists the most common genes and DNA. The sample table shows under 600,000 distinct CDR3 sequences, and 15% to 20% are seen once. Roughly a quarter of the sample goes to the ten largest clones. The sample was CD8+ T cells from PBMCs. All receptors come from a human donor in good health (CMV status not recorded). Some clones in this sample may be carry-over from other donors' samples.

This clonotype was observed a handful of times. DNA for the CDR3: TGCGCCAGCAGCTGGTGGTCAGGTCCGGGACAGGGGAGGTACGGCGGCTACACCTTC. Encoded protein: CASSWWSGPGQGRYGGYTF. J is TRBJ1-2 and V is TRBV5-1; 10 nucleotides match TRBD1. CDR3 length equals 19 residues. From germline, CDR1 is SGHRS and CDR2 YFSETQ. V lost 3 bases, J lost 8 bases, and 22 bases stayed unmatched.

This clonotype was seen only a few times. This chain uses TRBV25-1 with TRBJ1-5, with D possibly matching TRBD1 (6 bases). With 3 bases removed from V and 5 bases from J, the gap between germline ends came to 17 bases. The CDR3 has 16 residues. CDR1 and CDR2 (germline): MGHDK, SYGVNS. CDR3 sequence: CASSEGWAGADQPQHF. The CDR3 coding sequence is TGTGCCAGCAGTGAGGGGTGGGCAGGGGCTGATCAGCCCCAGCATTTT.

The chain carries TRBV5-1 and TRBJ2-7; D may correspond to TRBD1 or TRBD2 (5 bases each). V lost 0 bases and J 2 bases, leaving 12 bases between the germline ends. The CDR3 is 15 amino acids. CDR1 and CDR2 from the germline V gene are SGHRS and YFSETQ. Here the CDR3 reads CASSLVLGRTYEQYF. The DNA for the CDR3 is TGCGCCAGCAGCTTGGTATTGGGACGGACCTACGAGCAGTACTTC. Looking up the rest from reference TRBV5-1 and TRBJ2-7 gives the full variable domain: KAGVTQTPRYLIKTRGQQVTLSCSPISGHRSVSWYQQTPGQGLQFLFEYFSETQRNKGNFPGRFSGRQFSNSRSEMNVSTLELGDSALYLCASSLVLGRTYEQYFGPGTRLTVT.

This clonotype has a handful of counts. The CDR3 DNA sequence: TGTGCCACCAGCAGAGATGGGACAGGGTTGAACACTGAAGCTTTCTTT. Translating gives CATSRDGTGLNTEAFF. This chain joins TRBV15 and TRBJ1-1, with 9 bases that match TRBD1. The CDR3 totals 16 residues. CDR1 LNHNV and CDR2 YYDKDF come from the germline V gene (reference sequence). The V gene end was trimmed by 0 bases and the J gene end by 0 bases; junction bases not matched to a gene: 2. Using reference TRBV15 and TRBJ1-1 for the parts outside the CDR3, the full variable domain is DAMVIQNPRYQVTQFGKPVTLSCSQTLNHNVMYWYQQKSSQAPKLLFHYYDKDFNNEADTPDNFQSRRPNTSFCFLDIRSPGLGDTAMYLCATSRDGTGLNTEAFFGQGTRLTVV.

This clonotype was seen many times. The CDR3 sequence is CASSEGQGVQPQHF. DNA for the CDR3: TGTGCCAGCAGTGAAGGGCAGGGGGTTCAGCCCCAGCATTTT. The V call is TRBV2, the J call TRBJ1-5; 7 bases are a match to TRBD1. The CDR3 extends over 14 amino acids. CDR1 and CDR2 from the germline V gene are SNHLY and FYNNEI. J gave up 6 bases and V 1 base, and 3 bases lay outside the gene matches. Supplemented by reference TRBV2 and TRBJ1-5, the full variable domain reads EPEVTQTPSHQVTQMGQEVILRCVPISNHLYFYWYRQILGQKVEFLVSFYNNEISEKSEIFDDQFSVERPDGSNFTLKIRSTKLEDSAMYFCASSEGQGVQPQHFGDGTRLSIL.

This clonotype was picked up a small number of times. The chain has TRBV27 and TRBJ1-6, with D uncertain. The CDR3 loop spans 14 amino acids. V lost 7 bases and J lost 5, with 12 bases in between. CDR1 is MNHEY, CDR2 SMNVEV, per germline (reference sequence). In DNA, the CDR3 is TGTGCCAGCACCCCCTGGCTGAATAATTCACCCCTCCACTTT. It specifies CASTPWLNNSPLHF.

The chain uses TRBV19 and TRBJ1-6, with 9 bases that match TRBD1. CDR3 length: 16 residues. Trimming took 3 bases from V and 7 from J; bases not matched to a gene: 7. Germline CDR1 and CDR2: LNHDA and SQIVND (reference sequence). Here the CDR3 DNA reads TGTGCCAGTAGTATGACGACAGGGGGACGAAATTCACCCCTCCACTTT. Translation: CASSMTTGGRNSPLHF.

This chain links TRBV6-1 with TRBJ1-5, with D possibly TRBD1 on 6 matching bases. Looked up from germline, CDR1 is MNHNS and CDR2 is SASEGT. The CDR3 loop spans 15 amino acids. Trimming stripped 3 bases from V and 7 bases from J, with 16 bases between. CDR3 amino acids: CASSEGGGTNQPQHF. DNA of the CDR3: TGTGCCAGCAGTGAGGGGGGGGGGACAAACCAGCCCCAGCATTTT.

This clonotype was seen only a few times. The V gene is TRBV20-1, the J gene TRBJ2-7; D gene ambiguous. The CDR3 is 12 amino acids. The V end was cut by 0 bases, the J end by 9 bases, with 12 bases between. In germline, CDR1 is DFQATT, CDR2 SNEGSKA (reference sequence). CDR3 in amino acids: CSARDGLSGQYF. CDR3 DNA sequence: TGCAGTGCTAGAGATGGTCTTTCGGGGCAGTACTTC.

This clonotype showed up many times. CDR3 loop: CASTTLGASFTDTQYF. The CDR3 DNA reads as TGTGCCAGCACCACTCTGGGCGCTAGTTTCACAGATACGCAGTATTTT. The V and J genes are TRBV12-3 or TRBV12-4 and TRBJ2-3; no reliable D call. V lost 7 bases, J lost 2 bases, and 19 bases lay in between. This CDR3 has 16 residues.

This clonotype was observed a few times. The CDR3 reads CASSLADRSYGYTF. The CDR3 DNA sequence: TGCGCCAGCAGCTTGGCCGATAGATCGTATGGCTACACCTTC. The chain has TRBV5-1 and TRBJ1-2, with D unclear. V gave up 0 bases and J gave up 5 bases, with 11 bases separating them. This CDR3 is 14 amino acids long. Germline V gene lookup returns CDR1 SGHRS and CDR2 YFSETQ.

This clonotype showed up just a few times. V and J are TRBV4-2 and TRBJ1-2; D is undetermined. V was cut by 1 base and J by 3 bases, with 15 bases left in between. The CDR3 is made up of 16 amino acids. CDR1 and CDR2 from the germline V gene are LGHNA and YNFKEQ. This CDR3 reads CASSQGLPSRDYGYTF. CDR3 nucleotide sequence: TGTGCCAGCAGCCAAGGACTCCCTTCGAGGGACTATGGCTACACCTTC.

There are many counts of this clonotype. This chain links TRBV11-2 with TRBJ2-1, with D perhaps matching TRBD1 or TRBD2 (5 bases each). There are 14 residues in the CDR3. V was shortened by 1 base and J by 8 bases, with 12 bases between the two germline ends. Germline loops: CDR1 SGHAT, CDR2 FQNNGV. DNA for the CDR3: TGTGCCAGCAGCTTAGTAGAGGGCAGGGATGAGCAGTTCTTC. This gives the protein CASSLVEGRDEQFF.

This clonotype was counted ten times or more. The chain combines TRBV12-3 or TRBV12-4 with TRBJ1-1; no clear D. V shed 9 bases and J shed 4 bases, with 15 bases lying between them. The length of the CDR3 is 13 residues. CDR3 loop: CASQDPLLTEAFF. For the CDR3, the DNA is TGTGCCAGTCAGGACCCGCTTCTCACTGAAGCTTTCTTT.

This clonotype was observed a few times. The chain combines TRBV27 with TRBJ2-5; tentatively, D is TRBD2 (6 bases). CDR1 MNHEY and CDR2 SMNVEV come from the germline V gene (reference sequence). The ends were cut back, 2 bases at V and 9 bases at J, with 16 bases in the middle. CDR3 length: 14 amino acids. CDR3 in amino acids: CASSLNGRGWAQYF. CDR3 sequence (DNA): TGTGCCAGCAGTTTAAACGGGCGGGGTTGGGCCCAGTACTTC.

Ten or more counts support this clonotype. The CDR3 here is CASSQDDHTNSNQPQHF. CDR3 nucleotide sequence: TGCGCCAGCAGCCAAGACGACCACACGAATAGCAATCAGCCCCAGCATTTT. V is TRBV4-1 and J is TRBJ1-5; no clear D gene. CDR3 size: 17 residues. Germline V lookup: CDR1 MGHRA, CDR2 YSYEKL. V was pared by 0 bases and J by 0 bases, with 12 bases between.

The table lists this clonotype with many counts. The chain employs TRBV6-2 or TRBV6-3 and TRBJ2-7; a possible D gene is TRBD1 (6 bases). Looked up from germline, CDR1 is MNHEY and CDR2 is SVGEGT. The CDR3 contains 17 residues. V was shortened by 5 bases and J by 4 bases, with 24 bases between the two germline ends. CDR3 sequence: CASSPYPRGLAGYEQYF. CDR3 in DNA: TGTGCCAGCAGTCCCTATCCCAGGGGCCTCGCAGGATACGAGCAGTACTTC.

CDR3 DNA: TGTGCCAGCAGGGGGACAGGGGGTATGGGCACTGAAGCTTTCTTT. Translating it yields CASRGTGGMGTEAFF. The chain uses TRBV12-3 or TRBV12-4 and TRBJ1-1; 11 positions agree with TRBD1. V was clipped by 6 bases and J by 4 bases; unmatched bases: 7. The CDR3 covers 15 residues.

This sequence joins TRBV7-9 and TRBJ1-2; TRBD1 matches at 7 bases. Trimming at V came to 1 base and at J to 4 bases, leaving 6 bases not matched to a gene. Per the germline V gene, CDR1 is SEHNR and CDR2 is FQNEAQ (reference sequence). This CDR3 contains 15 residues. The CDR3 loop is CASSLEGQNPYGYTF. The CDR3 coding sequence is TGTGCCAGCAGCTTAGAGGGACAGAACCCCTATGGCTACACCTTC.

The chain couples TRBV14 to TRBJ2-3; no reliable D call. V shed 0 bases and J shed 2 bases, with 9 bases lying between them. The CDR3 is 15 amino acids. Germline CDR1 SGHDN, CDR2 FVKESK. CDR3 region: CASSQDDLFTDTQYF. DNA for the CDR3: TGTGCCAGCAGCCAAGACGATCTGTTCACAGATACGCAGTATTTT.

In its sample, this clonotype was seen many times. The V call is TRBV6-1, the J call TRBJ1-5, with D unclear. The CDR3 runs 18 residues. Per germline, CDR1 MNHNS and CDR2 SASEGT. Trimming removed 4 bases from V and 0 bases from J, with 19 bases in between. The CDR3 nucleotides read TGTGCCAGCAGTGTACCCCGGGAAGGGCGGTATAGCAATCAGCCCCAGCATTTT. Protein: CASSVPREGRYSNQPQHF.

This clonotype occurred many times. The chain is built from TRBV28 and TRBJ2-3; TRBD1 is a possible D gene (6 bases). This CDR3 comprises 16 residues. Germline CDR1 is MDHEN and CDR2 is SYDVKM. V was shortened by 1 base and J by 4 bases, with 15 bases between the two germline ends. The CDR3 is CASSLLGLTGPDTQYF. CDR3 DNA sequence: TGTGCCAGCAGTTTATTGGGATTGACAGGACCAGATACGCAGTATTTT.

The chain employs TRBV4-1 and TRBJ2-3, with no clear D. The length of the CDR3 is 16 residues. The V gene lost 1 base and the J gene lost 1 base, with 12 bases spanning the gap. The V gene's germline CDR1 is MGHRA and CDR2 YSYEKL. The CDR3 protein is CASSQGAPARTDTQYF. For the CDR3, the DNA is TGCGCCAGCAGCCAAGGGGCCCCGGCACGCACAGATACGCAGTATTTT.

This clonotype was picked up many times. The rearrangement joins TRBV12-3 or TRBV12-4 to TRBJ1-1, with D possibly being TRBD1 (6 bases). CDR3 length: 15 residues. Trimming cost V 3 bases and J 3 bases, with 14 bases left between them. This CDR3 is CASSLGAGPHTEAFF. Here the CDR3 DNA reads TGTGCCAGCAGTTTGGGGGCAGGACCTCACACTGAAGCTTTCTTT.

This clonotype was observed a handful of times. This chain links TRBV4-1 with TRBJ2-6; D is undetermined. Trimming shortened V by 4 bases and J by 6 bases, and 7 bases separated the two germline ends. The germline CDR1 and CDR2 sequences are MGHRA and YSYEKL. The CDR3 sequence is 13 residues long. The CDR3: CASSLGSANVLTF. For the CDR3, the DNA is TGCGCCAGCAGCCTGGGTTCGGCCAACGTCCTGACTTTC.

The chain recombines TRBV6-2 or TRBV6-3 with TRBJ2-3, with D possibly being TRBD1 or TRBD2 (5 bases each). The CDR3 extends over 16 amino acids. V dropped 4 bases and J dropped 0 bases, with 14 bases sitting between them. Germline values: CDR1 MNHEY, CDR2 SVGEGT. The CDR3 DNA reads as TGTGCCAGCAGTTCGGGGCTATACACTAGCACAGATACGCAGTATTTT. Its translation is CASSSGLYTSTDTQYF.